The following is a TCR beta chain sequence with its context. Its antigen remains unknown. The sample originates from a study of T cell responses to AZD1222 COVID-19 vaccine. General observations from the study: Among AZD1222 vaccinees, only 5 to 7 were seropositive at baseline. The study found vaccine-associated CD4 TCRs spanning spike, dominant at 160-218 and 743-854. Unmutated variant regions reportedly attract nearly half of all spike-specific TCRs.

Trimming shortened V by 8 bases and J by 0 bases, and 10 bases separated the two germline ends. This CDR3 region has 14 residues. Germline V gives CDR1 MNHEY, CDR2 SVGAGI. Clones were read by immunoSEQ multiplex PCR, and TCRdb kept only the in-frame ones, dropping some. The repertoire holds around 56,000 clones, with 89% as singletons. The chain joins TRBV6-5 to TRBJ2-2; D gene ambiguous. The sequencing used peripheral blood, collected 28 days after the second AZD1222 dose. The TCR originated in an adult who received the AZD1222 COVID-19 vaccine. The CDR3 protein is CASLPLANTGELFF. Written as DNA, the CDR3 is TGTGCCAGCTTACCACTCGCGAACACCGGGGAGCTGTTTTTT.